A single sample is the source of the 21 T cell receptor beta chains below, sequenced in a study of shared clonotypes between healthy human individuals (dated by TCRdb to about 2020). The library was produced with the immunoSEQ multiplex PCR assay. TCRdb obtained this table from immuneACCESS and retained in-frame rearrangements with V and J assigned. These tables miss some clones; where compared with another copy, unresolved V genes account for less than half of the shortfall, and the remainder is unexplained. The sample table records about 590,000 clones; over 95% of these occur just once. The top ten hold 0.085% to 0.11% of the sample. For the CD8 naive samples, CD45RO-negative cells were positively selected for CCR7, yielding a CD45RA+CCR7+ population from which TemRA cells were excluded. Sequencing was carried out using naive CD8+ T cells sorted from blood. The sample's cell subset or site label is to be understood as: CD45RA+CCR7+. These receptors all stem from a woman aged 25 to 39 in good health.

V and J are TRBV5-3 and TRBJ2-7; 14 bases line up with TRBD2. TRBV5-3 is marked as an open reading frame, function uncertain. The CDR3 is made up of 22 amino acids. The V gene end was trimmed by 4 bases and the J gene end by 2 bases; junction bases not matched to a gene: 23. The CDR3 is CARSHQTVTETSGRVFPYEQYF. As DNA, the CDR3 is TGTGCCAGAAGCCACCAAACCGTGACGGAGACTAGCGGGAGGGTATTCCCCTACGAGCAGTACTTC.

V is TRBV7-9 and J is TRBJ1-5; TRBD1 is a possible D gene (6 bases). The CDR3 is made up of 14 amino acids. V gave up 5 bases and J gave up 3 bases, with 11 bases separating them. Germline V gives CDR1 SEHNR, CDR2 FQNEAQ (reference sequence). The CDR3, as DNA: TGTGCCAGCAGCGAGGACAGTTACAATCAGCCCCAGCATTTT. Amino acid sequence: CASSEDSYNQPQHF.

The chain recombines TRBV11-2 with TRBJ2-1; 8 nucleotides align to TRBD2. Unmatched junction bases numbered 7, after V lost 5 bases and J lost 4 bases. The germline gives CDR1 SGHAT, CDR2 FQNNGV. The CDR3 loop spans 15 amino acids. The CDR3 protein is CASSTRLAKYNEQFF. CDR3 DNA: TGTGCCAGCAGCACCCGACTAGCGAAGTACAATGAGCAGTTCTTC.

V usage is TRBV14 and J usage is TRBJ2-5; D uncertain. V lost 2 bases and J 5 bases, leaving 12 bases between the germline ends. Looked up from germline, CDR1 is SGHDN and CDR2 is FVKESK. This CDR3 is 14 amino acids long. The CDR3 DNA is TGTGCCAGCAGCCAAATGGGATTCGGGGAGACCCAGTACTTC. This codes for CASSQMGFGETQYF.

The CDR3 is CASIAGGNTYNEQFF. In DNA form, the CDR3 reads TGTGCCAGCATTGCAGGAGGGAATACCTACAATGAGCAGTTCTTC. V is TRBV28 and J is TRBJ2-1, with a tentative D call TRBD2 (6 bases). CDR1 and CDR2 from the germline V gene are MDHEN and SYDVKM. The V end lost 7 bases, the J end lost 2 bases, and 15 bases lay between the germline ends. The CDR3 is 15 amino acids.

The V call is TRBV4-2, the J call TRBJ1-1; possible D gene TRBD1, 5 bases. Germline CDR1 LGHNA, CDR2 YNFKEQ. The CDR3 is 16 residues long. V lost 0 bases and J 1 base, leaving 12 bases between the germline ends. CDR3 sequence reads: CASSQDWAGTNTEAFF. The DNA for the CDR3 is TGTGCCAGCAGCCAAGATTGGGCCGGGACGAACACTGAAGCTTTCTTT.

V and J are TRBV2 and TRBJ1-4; no reliable D call. The CDR3 length is 14 residues. In germline, CDR1 is SNHLY, CDR2 FYNNEI. Trimming took 7 bases from V and 2 from J, leaving 11 bases between them. The CDR3 DNA reads TGTGCCAGCACCGGGAGAGGGACTAATGAAAAACTGTTTTTT. The encoded protein is CASTGRGTNEKLFF. The full variable domain, in which reference TRBV2 and TRBJ1-4 provide the parts outside the CDR3, is EPEVTQTPSHQVTQMGQEVILRCVPISNHLYFYWYRQILGQKVEFLVSFYNNEISEKSEIFDDQFSVERPDGSNFTLKIRSTKLEDSAMYFCASTGRGTNEKLFFGSGTQLSVL.

The rearrangement joins TRBV10-1 to TRBJ2-2; D unresolved. Trimming left V 4 bases short and J 3 bases short, with 3 bases between. Germline V CDR1 and CDR2: WNHNN, SYGVQD (reference sequence). The CDR3 is made up of 12 amino acids. CDR3 protein: CASSGDTGELFF. The CDR3 nucleotides read TGCGCCAGCAGTGGGGACACCGGGGAGCTGTTTTTT.

V usage is TRBV5-1 and J usage is TRBJ1-3, with a weak D call TRBD1 (6 bases). The V and J ends lost 7 bases and 0 bases respectively, with 17 bases between them. This CDR3 has 16 residues. Per germline, CDR1 SGHRS and CDR2 YFSETQ. The CDR3 nucleotides read TGCGCCAGCTCTCAGGGGAGGGCCTACTCTGGAAACACCATATATTTT. Its protein product is CASSQGRAYSGNTIYF.

V is TRBV7-6 and J is TRBJ2-1; the D gene could be TRBD1 or TRBD2 (6 bases each). The V gene's germline CDR1 is SGHVS and CDR2 FNYEAQ. The ends were cut back, 1 base at V and 0 bases at J, with 10 bases in the middle. The CDR3 runs to 16 residues. The CDR3 reads CASSLGRDNSYNEQFF. The CDR3 region has the DNA TGTGCCAGCAGCTTAGGGCGGGACAACTCCTACAATGAGCAGTTCTTC.

This clone was counted only a few times. V is TRBV30 and J is TRBJ2-7; 7 bases are a match to TRBD2. Germline CDR1 and CDR2: GTSNPN and SVGIG (reference sequence). This CDR3 has 13 amino acids. Losses at the gene ends were 3 bases for V and 2 bases for J; bases not matched to a gene: 4. CDR3: CAWRPSGAYEQYF. Written as DNA, the CDR3 is TGTGCCTGGAGGCCTAGCGGAGCCTACGAGCAGTACTTC.

The gene calls are TRBV28 and TRBJ1-2; tentative D call: TRBD1 (6 bases). Germline CDR1 is MDHEN and CDR2 is SYDVKM. V lost 6 bases to trimming and J lost 0 bases, with 14 bases between them. The CDR3 spans 15 residues. The CDR3 region has the DNA TGTGCCAGCAGCCGCACAGGGTTCGCTAACTATGGCTACACCTTC. This encodes CASSRTGFANYGYTF.

The rearrangement joins TRBV15 to TRBJ2-5; no firm D call. CDR3 length: 14 residues. Per the germline V gene, CDR1 is LNHNV and CDR2 is YYDKDF (reference sequence). Trimming removed 4 bases at V and 1 base at J, with 10 bases between. CDR3 protein: CATSNGWVQETQYF. In DNA form, the CDR3 reads TGTGCCACCAGCAACGGGTGGGTCCAAGAGACCCAGTACTTC.

The chain employs TRBV2 and TRBJ2-1; D unclear. The CDR3 is 16 residues long. V lost 0 bases, J lost 3 bases, and 12 bases lay in between. Germline V gene data show CDR1 as SNHLY and CDR2 as FYNNEI. The CDR3 DNA is TGTGCCAGCAGTGAAGCGGATTCCGTGGGCTACAATGAGCAGTTCTTC. As protein: CASSEADSVGYNEQFF.

The rearrangement joins TRBV15 to TRBJ2-1; 10 bases fit TRBD1. After removal of 2 bases from V and 7 bases from J, the junction contained 5 bases not matched to a gene. This CDR3 is built from 15 residues. CDR1 LNHNV and CDR2 YYDKDF come from the germline V gene (reference sequence). Written as DNA, the CDR3 is TGTGCCACCAGCAGATATCCGGGACAGGGGAATGAGCAGTTCTTC. The encoded protein is CATSRYPGQGNEQFF.

CDR3 coding DNA: TGTGCCAGCACCCCGGGGGGGAGCGTCCACGAGCAGTACTTC. Translating gives CASTPGGSVHEQYF. The V gene is TRBV28, the J gene TRBJ2-5; 8 bases agree with TRBD2. The DNA end is more similar to TRBJ2-7, so the J call may be wrong. Germline loops: CDR1 MDHEN, CDR2 SYDVKM. This CDR3 region has 14 residues.

This clone was detected only once. The CDR3 reads CASSSTSGRFNEQFF. The CDR3 DNA sequence: TGTGCCAGCAGCTCGACTAGCGGGCGCTTCAATGAGCAGTTCTTC. V and J are TRBV7-6 and TRBJ2-1; TRBD2 aligns across 10 bases. Per germline, CDR1 SGHVS and CDR2 FNYEAQ. The CDR3 extends over 15 amino acids. The junction had 6 bases not matched to a gene; V was cut back by 4 bases and J by 6 bases.

The chain is built from TRBV28 and TRBJ2-5; 9 bases agree with TRBD1. CDR1 is MDHEN and CDR2 is SYDVKM in the germline V gene. Losses at the gene ends were 6 bases for V and 1 base for J; bases not matched to a gene: 6. The CDR3 is 15 residues long. The DNA of the CDR3 is TGTGCCAGCAGCGCCCGGGACAGGGTCCAAGAGACCCAGTACTTC. Translation gives CASSARDRVQETQYF.

This chain links TRBV6-1 with TRBJ2-7; D not resolved. Between the trimmed V and J ends, which lost 1 base and 2 bases, there was a span of 6 bases. Germline V gene data show CDR1 as MNHNS and CDR2 as SASEGT. This CDR3 contains 13 residues. CDR3 coding DNA: TGTGCCAGCAGTGAAGGGGCCACCTACGAGCAGTACTTC. Translated: CASSEGATYEQYF.

In this sample, this clone turned up once. The chain couples TRBV2 to TRBJ1-2; D not resolved. This CDR3 has 14 residues. Between the trimmed V and J ends, which lost 8 bases and 8 bases, there was a span of 21 bases. Per the germline V gene, CDR1 is SNHLY and CDR2 is FYNNEI. The CDR3 region has the DNA TGTGCCAGCCAAGAACATTTACGGGGAGGCGGCTACACCTTC. Translation gives CASQEHLRGGGYTF. The full variable domain, its missing parts supplied by reference TRBV2 and TRBJ1-2, is EPEVTQTPSHQVTQMGQEVILRCVPISNHLYFYWYRQILGQKVEFLVSFYNNEISEKSEIFDDQFSVERPDGSNFTLKIRSTKLEDSAMYFCASQEHLRGGGYTFGSGTRLTVV.

This clone occurred a few times. This sequence joins TRBV6-1 and TRBJ1-5; no clear D. Trimming shortened V by 3 bases and J by 7 bases, and 4 bases separated the two germline ends. The CDR3 extends over 11 amino acids. CDR1 is MNHNS, CDR2 SASEGT, per germline. CDR3 region: CASSEMQPQHF. The CDR3, as DNA: TGTGCCAGCAGTGAGATGCAGCCCCAGCATTTT.